This T cell receptor beta chain was documented in a study of blood T cell repertoires in COVID-19. Study-level information: Whether acute or convalescent, the COVID-19 samples came from the United States, Italy and Spain. Nucleic acid was either cDNA or gDNA, and it came from T cells, B-cell-depleted T cells, or PBMCs.

The CDR3 length is 17 residues. Trimming took 3 bases from V and 4 from J; bases not matched to a gene: 10. Germline loops: CDR1 MNHEY, CDR2 SMNVEV (reference sequence). Using immunoSEQ multiplex PCR, the repertoire was profiled, and TCRdb retains in-frame clones only, with some absent. The sample has about 240,000 clones, over 75% seen once. Sequenced material: peripheral blood. The chain links TRBV27 to TRBJ1-1; 11 nucleotides match TRBD1. The clonotype originates from a man in his thirties or forties who had recovered from COVID-19. Written as DNA, the CDR3 is TGTGCCAGCAGTTTCGCCGGGACAGGGGGGTCGGGCACTGAAGCTTTCTTT. Translation gives CASSFAGTGGSGTEAFF.